This TCR beta chain derives from a study of T cells in localized non-small cell lung cancer. Findings of the study overall: Elevated blood T cell density was associated with longer overall survival. In adjacent lung, a median around 55 of the top 100 tumor clones were found. Compared with tumor, uninvolved adjacent lung displayed greater T cell clonality, ranking highest overall. Since sequencing was restricted to only one region of the tumor, intratumor heterogeneity remains a possibility.

Repertoires were generated with immunoSEQ multiplex PCR, while TCRdb's copy carries only in-frame clones and drops some. The table lists some 1,600 clones, 24% of them singletons, with 4.8% in the top ten. In its sample, this clone ranks as medium-sized. Its target is unknown. This CDR3 contains 13 residues. Germline CDR1 and CDR2: SGDLS and YYNGEE. V dropped 5 bases and J dropped 3 bases, with 11 bases sitting between them. This TCR was sampled from a male donor older than 55 with stage II lung adenocarcinoma. The chain is built from TRBV9 and TRBJ1-1, with D hard to call. The sequencing here drew on lung tumor tissue, taken before any cancer treatment. In DNA form, the CDR3 reads TGTGCCAGCAGAAGTACAGCGTACACTGAAGCTTTCTTT. Its protein is CASRSTAYTEAFF.